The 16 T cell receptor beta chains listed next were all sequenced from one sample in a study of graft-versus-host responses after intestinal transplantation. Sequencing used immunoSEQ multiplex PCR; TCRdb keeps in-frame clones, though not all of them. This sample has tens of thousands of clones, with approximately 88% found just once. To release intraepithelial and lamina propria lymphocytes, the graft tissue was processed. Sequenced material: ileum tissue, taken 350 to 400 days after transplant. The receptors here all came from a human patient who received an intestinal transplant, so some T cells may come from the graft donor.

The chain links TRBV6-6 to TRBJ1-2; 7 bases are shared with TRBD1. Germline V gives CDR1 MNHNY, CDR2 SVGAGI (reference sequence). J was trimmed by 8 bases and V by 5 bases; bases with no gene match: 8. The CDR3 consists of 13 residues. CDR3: CASSPPTGNGYTF. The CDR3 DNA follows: TGTGCCAGCAGTCCACCGACAGGGAACGGCTACACCTTC.

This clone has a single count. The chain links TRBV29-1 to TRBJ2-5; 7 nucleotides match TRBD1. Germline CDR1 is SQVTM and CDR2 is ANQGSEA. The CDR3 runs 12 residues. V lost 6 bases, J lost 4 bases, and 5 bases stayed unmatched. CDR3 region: CSVATGSETQYF. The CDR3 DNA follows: TGCAGCGTGGCGACAGGGTCAGAGACCCAGTACTTC.

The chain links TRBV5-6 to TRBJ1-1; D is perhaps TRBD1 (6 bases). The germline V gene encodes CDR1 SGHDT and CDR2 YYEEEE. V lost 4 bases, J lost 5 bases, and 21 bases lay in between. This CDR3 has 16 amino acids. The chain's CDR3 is CASSPLIPGQGTEAFF. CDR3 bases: TGTGCCAGCAGCCCCCTCATCCCGGGACAAGGGACTGAAGCTTTCTTT.

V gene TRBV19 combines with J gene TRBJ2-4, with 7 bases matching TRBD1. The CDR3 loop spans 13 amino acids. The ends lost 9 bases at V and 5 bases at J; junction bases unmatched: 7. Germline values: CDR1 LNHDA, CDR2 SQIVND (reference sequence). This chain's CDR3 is CASRRDSQNIQYF. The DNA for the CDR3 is TGTGCCAGCCGCCGGGACAGCCAAAACATTCAGTACTTC.

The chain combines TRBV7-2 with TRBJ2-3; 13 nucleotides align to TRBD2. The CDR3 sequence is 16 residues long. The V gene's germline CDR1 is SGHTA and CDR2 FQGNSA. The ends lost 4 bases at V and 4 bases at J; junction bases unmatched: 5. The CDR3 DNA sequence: TGTGCCAGCAGCTCCGGACTAGCGGGAGTATCAGATACGCAGTATTTT. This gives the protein CASSSGLAGVSDTQYF.

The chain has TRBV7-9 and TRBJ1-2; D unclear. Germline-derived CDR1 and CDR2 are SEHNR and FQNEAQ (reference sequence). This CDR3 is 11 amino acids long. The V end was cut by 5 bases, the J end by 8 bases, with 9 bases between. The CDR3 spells CASSGRRGYTF. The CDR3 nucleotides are TGTGCCAGCAGCGGGAGACGAGGCTACACCTTC.

This CDR3 is CASSEAVPGSSYEQYF. The DNA of the CDR3 is TGTGCCAGCAGTGAAGCGGTTCCAGGGAGCTCCTACGAGCAGTACTTC. The chain is built from TRBV6-1 and TRBJ2-7; either TRBD1 or TRBD2 may fit D (5 bases each). V lost 0 bases and J lost 0, with 12 bases in between. CDR1 is MNHNS, CDR2 SASEGT, per germline. The length of the CDR3 is 16 residues.

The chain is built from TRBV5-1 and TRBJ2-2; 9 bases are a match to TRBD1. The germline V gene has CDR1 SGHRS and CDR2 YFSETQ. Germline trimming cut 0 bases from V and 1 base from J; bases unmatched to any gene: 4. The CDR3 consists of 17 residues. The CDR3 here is CASSLAKTGGNTGELFF. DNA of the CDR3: TGCGCCAGCAGCTTGGCCAAGACAGGGGGGAACACCGGGGAGCTGTTTTTT.

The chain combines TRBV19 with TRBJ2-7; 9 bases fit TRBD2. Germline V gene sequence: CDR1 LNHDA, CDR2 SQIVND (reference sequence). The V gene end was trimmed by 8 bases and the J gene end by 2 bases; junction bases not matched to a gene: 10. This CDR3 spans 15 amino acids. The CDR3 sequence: CASLTSGPTTYEQYF. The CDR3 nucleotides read TGTGCCAGTCTAACTAGCGGGCCCACCACCTACGAGCAGTACTTC.

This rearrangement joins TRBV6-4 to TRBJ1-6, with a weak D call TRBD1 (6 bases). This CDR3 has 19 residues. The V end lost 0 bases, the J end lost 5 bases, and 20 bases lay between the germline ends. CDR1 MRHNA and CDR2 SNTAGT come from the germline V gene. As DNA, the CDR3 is TGTGCCAGCAGTGACTCCGGCGGGACATCAAAAAAGAATAATTCACCCCTCCACTTT. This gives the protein CASSDSGGTSKKNNSPLHF.

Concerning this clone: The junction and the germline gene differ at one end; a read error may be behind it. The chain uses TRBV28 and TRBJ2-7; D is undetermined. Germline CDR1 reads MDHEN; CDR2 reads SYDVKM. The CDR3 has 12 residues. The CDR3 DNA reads TGTGCCAGCAGTTTTTTGTCCTCCGAGCAGTACTTC. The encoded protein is CASSFLSSEQYF.

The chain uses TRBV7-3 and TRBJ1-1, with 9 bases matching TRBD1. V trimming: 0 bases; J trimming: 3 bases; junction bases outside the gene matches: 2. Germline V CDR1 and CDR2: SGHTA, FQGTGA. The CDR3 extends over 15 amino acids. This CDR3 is CASSLTGQGYTEAFF. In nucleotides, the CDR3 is TGTGCCAGCAGCTTAACAGGACAGGGGTACACTGAAGCTTTCTTT.

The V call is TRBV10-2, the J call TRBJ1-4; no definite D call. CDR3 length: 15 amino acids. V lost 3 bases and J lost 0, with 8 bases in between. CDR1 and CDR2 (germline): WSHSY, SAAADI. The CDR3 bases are TGCGCCAGCAGTGACCCACAGTCAACTAATGAAAAACTGTTTTTT. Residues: CASSDPQSTNEKLFF.

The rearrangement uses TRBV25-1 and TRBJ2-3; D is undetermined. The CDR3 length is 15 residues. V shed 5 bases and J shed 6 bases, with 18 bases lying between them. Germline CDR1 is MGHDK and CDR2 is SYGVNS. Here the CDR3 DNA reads TGTGCCAGCAGTCAAGGAGACCTAAATTGGGATACGCAGTATTTT. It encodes CASSQGDLNWDTQYF.

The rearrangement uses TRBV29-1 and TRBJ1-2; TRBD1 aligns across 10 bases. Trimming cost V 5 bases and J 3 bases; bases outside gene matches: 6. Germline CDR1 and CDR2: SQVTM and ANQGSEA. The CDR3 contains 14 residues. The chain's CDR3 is CSVTSGTGDYGYTF. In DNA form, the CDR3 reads TGCAGCGTTACTTCCGGGACAGGGGACTATGGCTACACCTTC.

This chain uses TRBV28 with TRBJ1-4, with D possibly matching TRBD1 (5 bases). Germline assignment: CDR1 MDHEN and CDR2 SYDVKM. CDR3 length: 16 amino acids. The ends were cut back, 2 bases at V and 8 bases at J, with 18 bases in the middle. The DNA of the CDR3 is TGTGCCAGCAGTTTAGCCTTACAGGCTTCTAGAGAAAAACTGTTTTTT. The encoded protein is CASSLALQASREKLFF.